This TCR beta chain was retrieved from a study of blood T cell repertoires in COVID-19. The wider study: All recovered Cohort 3 donors got two negative PCRs, got clearance, or saw symptom resolution.

V shed 2 bases, J shed 7 bases, and the junction held 7 bases outside the gene matches. CDR1 is ENHRY, CDR2 SYGVKD, per germline. The CDR3 covers 15 residues. Per the study methods: Reference gene primer amplification gave nucleated cell count estimates. The protocol was immunoSEQ multiplex PCR, while the TCRdb copy is restricted to in-frame clones and leaves out a portion. V, J and clone size are those of that table, while D and trimming were read from the DNA. The sample has hundreds of thousands of clones; roughly nine tenths are singletons. Study members were between about 18 and 90 years old and lived in around 24 US regions. Participants' reported clinical history set cohort assignment.

Sequenced sample: PBMCs or T cells enriched from blood (not recorded which). The rearrangement uses TRBV10-3 and TRBJ1-2, with 10 nucleotides matching TRBD1. This receptor was obtained from a woman between 45 and 60 years old in a cohort exposed to, infected with or recovered from COVID-19 (not recorded which). DNA for the CDR3: TGTGCCATCAGTGAGATTGCGGACAGGGGGTTTGGCTACACCTTC. Its translation is CAISEIADRGFGYTF.